Here is one TCR beta chain with its context. What it binds is unknown. TCRdb re-called the 5' RACE reads and catalogs CDR3 proteins one per entry, DNA excluded. The sample holds about 460,000 distinct CDR3 sequences. Germline CDR1 SGHRS, CDR2 YFSETQ. CDR3 length: 14 amino acids. This entry belongs to a study of T cells expressing NK-cell markers. Study-wide background: In sorted CD3+CD56+NKG2C+, CD3+CD56+NKG2C- and CD3+CD56-NKG2C+ T cells, TCR beta repertoires were obtained. Just one sequenced donor of eight was HCMV-seronegative, while seven were seropositive. General study findings and limits: These clonotypes also led the CD3+CD56-NKG2C+ fraction in a few donors.

The receptor was isolated from a woman aged 45-59 years in good health. The chain combines TRBV5-1 with TRBJ2-3; TCRdb names TRBD2, which stays unverified in the absence of DNA. The sample taken for sequencing was blood T cells: a sorted CD56 or NKG2C T cell subset, CD4+ or CD8+ T cells, or bulk PBMC T cells (not recorded which). The CDR3 sequence is CASSIGLVADTQYF. Based on the CDR3 plus reference TRBV5-1 and TRBJ2-3, the full variable domain is KAGVTQTPRYLIKTRGQQVTLSCSPISGHRSVSWYQQTPGQGLQFLFEYFSETQRNKGNFPGRFSGRQFSNSRSEMNVSTLELGDSALYLCASSIGLVADTQYFGPGTRLTVL.